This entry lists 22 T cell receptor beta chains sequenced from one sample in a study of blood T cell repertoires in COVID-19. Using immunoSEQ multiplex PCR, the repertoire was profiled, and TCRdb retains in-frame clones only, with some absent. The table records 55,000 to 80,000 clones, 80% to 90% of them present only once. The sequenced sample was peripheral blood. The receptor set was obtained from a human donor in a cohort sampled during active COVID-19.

CDR3 protein: CARERDRVTNEQFF. CDR3 in DNA: TGTGCCAGAGAACGGGACAGGGTTACCAATGAGCAGTTCTTC. The V and J genes are TRBV28 and TRBJ2-1; 9 bases map to TRBD1. The germline CDR1 and CDR2 sequences are MDHEN and SYDVKM. The CDR3 runs 14 residues. V trimming: 9 bases; J trimming: 6 bases; junction bases outside the gene matches: 9. Together with reference TRBV28 and TRBJ2-1, the CDR3 gives the full variable domain: DVKVTQSSRYLVKRTGEKVFLECVQDMDHENMFWYRQDPGLGLRLIYFSYDVKMKEKGDIPEGYSVSREKKERFSLILESASTNQTSMYLCARERDRVTNEQFFGPGTRLTVL.

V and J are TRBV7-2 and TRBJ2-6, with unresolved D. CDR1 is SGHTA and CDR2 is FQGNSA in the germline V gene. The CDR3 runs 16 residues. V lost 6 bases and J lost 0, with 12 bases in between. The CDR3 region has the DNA TGTGCCAGCAGTTCTTCAACAGTCTCTGGGGCCAACGTCCTGACTTTC. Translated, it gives CASSSSTVSGANVLTF.

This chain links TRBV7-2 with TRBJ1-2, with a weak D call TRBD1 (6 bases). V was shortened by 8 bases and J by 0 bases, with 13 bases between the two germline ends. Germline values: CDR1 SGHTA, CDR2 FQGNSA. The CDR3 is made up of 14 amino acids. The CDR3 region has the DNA TGTGCCAGCGCGATGGACAGAACTAACTATGGCTACACCTTC. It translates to CASAMDRTNYGYTF.

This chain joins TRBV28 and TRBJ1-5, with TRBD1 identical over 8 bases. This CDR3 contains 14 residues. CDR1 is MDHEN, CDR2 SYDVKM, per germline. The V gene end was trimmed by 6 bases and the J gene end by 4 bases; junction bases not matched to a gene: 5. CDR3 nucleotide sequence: TGTGCCAGCAGAACACAGGGGGGTAATCAGCCCCAGCATTTT. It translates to CASRTQGGNQPQHF.

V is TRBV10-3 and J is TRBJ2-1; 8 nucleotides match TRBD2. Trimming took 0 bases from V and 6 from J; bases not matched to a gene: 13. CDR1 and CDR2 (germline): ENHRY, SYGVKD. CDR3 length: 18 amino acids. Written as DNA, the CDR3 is TGTGCCATCAGTGAGTCGGCGGGGCTAGCGGGTCTAACCAATGAGCAGTTCTTC. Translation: CAISESAGLAGLTNEQFF.

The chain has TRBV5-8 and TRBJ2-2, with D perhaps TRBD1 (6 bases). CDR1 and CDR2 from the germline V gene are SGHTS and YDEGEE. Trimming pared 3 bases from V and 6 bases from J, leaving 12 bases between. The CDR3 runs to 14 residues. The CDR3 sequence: CASSYQQGAGELFF. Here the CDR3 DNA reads TGTGCCAGCAGCTACCAACAGGGTGCCGGGGAGCTGTTTTTT.

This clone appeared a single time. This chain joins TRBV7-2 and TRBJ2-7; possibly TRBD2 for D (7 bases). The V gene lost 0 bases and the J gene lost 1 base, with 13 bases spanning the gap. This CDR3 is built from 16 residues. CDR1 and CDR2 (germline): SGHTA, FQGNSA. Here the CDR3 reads CASSLAGRGASYEQYF. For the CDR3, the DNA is TGTGCCAGCAGCTTAGCGGGGAGGGGGGCTTCCTACGAGCAGTACTTC.

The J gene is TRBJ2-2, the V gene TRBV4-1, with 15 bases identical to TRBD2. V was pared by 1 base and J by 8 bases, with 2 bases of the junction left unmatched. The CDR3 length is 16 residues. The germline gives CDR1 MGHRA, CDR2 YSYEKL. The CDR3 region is CASSQGTSGRAGELFF. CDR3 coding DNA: TGCGCCAGCAGCCAAGGGACTAGCGGGAGGGCTGGGGAGCTGTTTTTT.

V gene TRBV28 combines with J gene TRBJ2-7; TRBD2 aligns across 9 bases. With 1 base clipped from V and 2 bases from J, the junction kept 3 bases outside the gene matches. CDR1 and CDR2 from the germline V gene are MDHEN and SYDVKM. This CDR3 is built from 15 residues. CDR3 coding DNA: TGTGCCAGCAGTTTATTTGGGACTAGCCCCTACGAGCAGTACTTC. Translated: CASSLFGTSPYEQYF.

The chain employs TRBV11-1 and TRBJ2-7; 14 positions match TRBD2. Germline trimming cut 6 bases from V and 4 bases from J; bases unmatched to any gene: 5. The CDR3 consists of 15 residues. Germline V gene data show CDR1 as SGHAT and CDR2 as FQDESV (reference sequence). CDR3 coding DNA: TGTGCCAGCAGTCGACTAGCGGGGGGGCCTTACGAGCAGTACTTC. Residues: CASSRLAGGPYEQYF.

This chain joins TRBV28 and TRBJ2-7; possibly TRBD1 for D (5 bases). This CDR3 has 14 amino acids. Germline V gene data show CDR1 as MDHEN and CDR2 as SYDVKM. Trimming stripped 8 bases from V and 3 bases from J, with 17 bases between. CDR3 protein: CASYLLGQDYEQYF. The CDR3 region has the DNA TGTGCCAGCTACCTTCTGGGGCAGGACTACGAGCAGTACTTC.

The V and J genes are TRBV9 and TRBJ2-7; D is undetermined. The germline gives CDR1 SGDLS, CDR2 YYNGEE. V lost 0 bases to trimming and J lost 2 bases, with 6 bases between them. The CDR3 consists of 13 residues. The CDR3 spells CASSVGTAYEQYF. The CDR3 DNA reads TGTGCCAGCAGCGTAGGAACAGCCTACGAGCAGTACTTC. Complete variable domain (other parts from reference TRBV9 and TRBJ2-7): DSGVTQTPKHLITATGQRVTLRCSPRSGDLSVYWYQQSLDQGLQFLIQYYNGEERAKGNILERFSAQQFPDLHSELNLSSLELGDSALYFCASSVGTAYEQYFGPGTRLTVT.

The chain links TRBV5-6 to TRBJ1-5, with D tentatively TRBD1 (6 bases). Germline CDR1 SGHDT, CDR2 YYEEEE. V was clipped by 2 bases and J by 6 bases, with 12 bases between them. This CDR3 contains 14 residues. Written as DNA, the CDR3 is TGTGCCAGCAGCTTCCAGGGGAAGACTCAGCCCCAGCATTTT. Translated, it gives CASSFQGKTQPQHF. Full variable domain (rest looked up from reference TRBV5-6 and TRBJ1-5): DAGVTQSPTHLIKTRGQQVTLRCSPKSGHDTVSWYQQALGQGPQFIFQYYEEEERQRGNFPDRFSGHQFPNYSSELNVNALLLGDSALYLCASSFQGKTQPQHFGDGTRLSIL.

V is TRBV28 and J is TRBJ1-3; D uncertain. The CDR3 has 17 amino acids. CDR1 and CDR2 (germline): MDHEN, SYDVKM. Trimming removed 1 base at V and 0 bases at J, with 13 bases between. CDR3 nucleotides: TGTGCCAGCAGTTTATCGGTCGGCGGCAACTCTGGAAACACCATATATTTT. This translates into CASSLSVGGNSGNTIYF.

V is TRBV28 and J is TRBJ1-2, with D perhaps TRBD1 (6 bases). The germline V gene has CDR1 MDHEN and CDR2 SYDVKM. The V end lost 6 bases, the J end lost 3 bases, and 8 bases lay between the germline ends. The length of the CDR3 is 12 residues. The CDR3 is CASRTGDYGYTF. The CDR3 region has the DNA TGTGCCAGCAGGACAGGAGACTATGGCTACACCTTC.

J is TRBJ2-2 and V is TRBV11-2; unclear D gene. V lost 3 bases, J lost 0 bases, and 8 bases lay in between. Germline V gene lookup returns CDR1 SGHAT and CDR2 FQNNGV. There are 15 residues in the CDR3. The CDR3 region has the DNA TGTGCCAGCAGCTTCCGGTTTGCGAACACCGGGGAGCTGTTTTTT. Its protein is CASSFRFANTGELFF.

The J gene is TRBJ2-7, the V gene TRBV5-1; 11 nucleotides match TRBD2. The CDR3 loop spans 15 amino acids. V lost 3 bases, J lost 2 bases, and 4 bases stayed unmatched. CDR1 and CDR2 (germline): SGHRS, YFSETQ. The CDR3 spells CASSWGTSGTYEQYF. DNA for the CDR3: TGCGCCAGCAGCTGGGGGACTAGCGGCACCTACGAGCAGTACTTC.

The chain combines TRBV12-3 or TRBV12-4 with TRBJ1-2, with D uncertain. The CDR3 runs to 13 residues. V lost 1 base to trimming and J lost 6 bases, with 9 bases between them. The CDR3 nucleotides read TGTGCCAGCAGTTTAGAGCCCCCGGATGGCTACACCTTC. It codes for CASSLEPPDGYTF.

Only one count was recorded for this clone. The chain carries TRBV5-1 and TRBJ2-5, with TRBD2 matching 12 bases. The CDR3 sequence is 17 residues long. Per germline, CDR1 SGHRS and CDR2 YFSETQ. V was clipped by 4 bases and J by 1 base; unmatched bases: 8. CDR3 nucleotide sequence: TGCGCCAGCAGCACCGCCGCTAGCGGGAGGGCCCAAGAGACCCAGTACTTC. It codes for CASSTAASGRAQETQYF.

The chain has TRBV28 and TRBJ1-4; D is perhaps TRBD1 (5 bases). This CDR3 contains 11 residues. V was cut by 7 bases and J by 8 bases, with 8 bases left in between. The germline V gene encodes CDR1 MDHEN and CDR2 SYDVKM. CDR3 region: CASNGGEKLFF. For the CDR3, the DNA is TGTGCCAGCAATGGGGGGGAAAAACTGTTTTTT.

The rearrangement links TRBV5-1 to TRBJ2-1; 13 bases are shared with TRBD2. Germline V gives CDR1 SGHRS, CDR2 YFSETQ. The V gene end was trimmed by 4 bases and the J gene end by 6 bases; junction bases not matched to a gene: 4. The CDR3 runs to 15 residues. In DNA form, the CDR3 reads TGCGCCAGCAGCCCGACTAGCGGGAGGAGCAATGAGCAGTTCTTC. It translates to CASSPTSGRSNEQFF.

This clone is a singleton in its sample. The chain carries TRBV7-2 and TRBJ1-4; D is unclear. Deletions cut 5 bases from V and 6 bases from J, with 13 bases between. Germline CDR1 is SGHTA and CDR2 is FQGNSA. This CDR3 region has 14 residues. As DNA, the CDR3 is TGTGCCAGCAGCCCACAGTTGGTGGATGAAAAACTGTTTTTT. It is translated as CASSPQLVDEKLFF.